These 15 T cell receptor beta chains were sequenced from one sample in a study of T cell responses to AZD1222 COVID-19 vaccine. Some clones are missing from TCRdb's copy, which holds only in-frame ones; the method was immunoSEQ multiplex PCR. Among roughly 120,000 clones listed, 90% to 95% were seen once. The specimen comprised peripheral blood, sampled on day 0 of AZD1222 vaccination. Source of these receptors: an adult in good health.

The chain combines TRBV29-1 with TRBJ1-2; D uncertain. CDR1 is SQVTM, CDR2 ANQGSEA, per germline. This CDR3 comprises 11 residues. Between the trimmed V and J ends, which lost 4 bases and 6 bases, there was a span of 9 bases. The CDR3 region is CSVGGQNGYTF. For the CDR3, the DNA is TGCAGCGTTGGTGGGCAGAATGGCTACACCTTC. Supplemented by reference TRBV29-1 and TRBJ1-2, the full variable domain reads SAVISQKPSRDICQRGTSLTIQCQVDSQVTMMFWYRQQPGQSLTLIATANQGSEATYESGFVIDKFPISRPNLTFSTLTVSNMSPEDSSIYLCSVGGQNGYTFGSGTRLTVV.

The chain uses TRBV5-4 and TRBJ2-5; TRBD1 aligns across 10 bases. The CDR3 extends over 15 amino acids. The junction had 6 bases not matched to a gene; V was cut back by 5 bases and J by 2 bases. Germline V gene data show CDR1 as SGHNT and CDR2 as YYREEE (reference sequence). This CDR3 is CASSSTGGGQETQYF. In nucleotides, the CDR3 is TGTGCCAGCAGTTCGACAGGGGGCGGACAAGAGACCCAGTACTTC.

This clone was counted a single time. The genes are TRBV19 and TRBJ1-5, with a possible D match to TRBD1 (6 bases). The CDR3 runs to 14 residues. Trimming cost V 8 bases and J 3 bases, with 14 bases left between them. Per the germline V gene, CDR1 is LNHDA and CDR2 is SQIVND (reference sequence). The CDR3: CASSFHRANQPQHF. CDR3 DNA sequence: TGTGCCAGTTCTTTTCACAGGGCCAATCAGCCCCAGCATTTT.

The chain is built from TRBV7-2 and TRBJ1-5, with 7 positions matching TRBD1. CDR1 is SGHTA and CDR2 is FQGNSA in the germline V gene. The ends lost 5 bases at V and 11 bases at J; junction bases unmatched: 12. The CDR3 loop spans 14 amino acids. This CDR3 reads CASSAQGSPLTQHF. DNA for the CDR3: TGTGCCAGCAGCGCACAGGGGTCCCCCTTGACCCAGCATTTT.

This chain uses TRBV2 with TRBJ1-1; D not certain. This CDR3 is built from 15 residues. In germline, CDR1 is SNHLY, CDR2 FYNNEI. Trimming shortened V by 1 base and J by 4 bases, and 13 bases separated the two germline ends. This chain's CDR3 is CASSEGLQFGTEAFF. The CDR3 DNA sequence: TGTGCCAGCAGTGAAGGACTGCAGTTCGGCACTGAAGCTTTCTTT.

This chain uses TRBV9 with TRBJ1-1; a weak D match, TRBD1 (6 bases). V shed 3 bases and J shed 6 bases, with 12 bases lying between them. The CDR3 extends over 13 amino acids. The germline V gene encodes CDR1 SGDLS and CDR2 YYNGEE. CDR3 region: CASSGYRAAEAFF. DNA of the CDR3: TGTGCCAGCAGCGGGTACAGGGCTGCTGAAGCTTTCTTT.

The chain recombines TRBV27 with TRBJ2-3; 7 bases are shared with TRBD2. The J segment lost 2 bases and the V segment lost 2 bases, leaving 4 bases of the junction unmatched. CDR1 MNHEY and CDR2 SMNVEV come from the germline V gene (reference sequence). This CDR3 contains 15 residues. This chain's CDR3 is CASSLAGAPTDTQYF. The CDR3 region has the DNA TGTGCCAGCAGTTTAGCGGGAGCGCCCACAGATACGCAGTATTTT.

V usage is TRBV5-1 and J usage is TRBJ1-2, with a possible D match to TRBD1 (6 bases). Per the germline V gene, CDR1 is SGHRS and CDR2 is YFSETQ. Trimming removed 3 bases at V and 1 base at J, with 10 bases between. CDR3 size: 14 residues. The CDR3 spells CASSSSQGNYGYTF. The CDR3 bases are TGCGCCAGCAGCTCGTCACAGGGTAACTATGGCTACACCTTC.

This chain uses TRBV6-6 with TRBJ2-7; D perhaps matches TRBD2 (6 bases). Germline CDR1 and CDR2: MNHNY and SVGAGI (reference sequence). The CDR3 covers 14 residues. V was cut by 0 bases and J by 6 bases, with 12 bases left in between. The CDR3 bases are TGTGCCAGCAGTTACTCGATGCAGGGAGGCGAGCAGTACTTC. This sequence encodes CASSYSMQGGEQYF.

The V and J genes are TRBV9 and TRBJ2-1, with 12 bases matching TRBD2. The CDR3 has 14 residues. Germline lookup yields CDR1 SGDLS and CDR2 YYNGEE. V shed 7 bases and J 7 bases; nucleotides not matched to a gene: 6. This chain's CDR3 is CASALAGGRNEQFF. DNA of the CDR3: TGTGCCAGCGCTCTAGCGGGAGGGCGGAATGAGCAGTTCTTC.

The J gene is TRBJ1-6, the V gene TRBV18; D gene ambiguous. Germline V lookup: CDR1 KGHSH, CDR2 LQKENI. CDR3 length equals 13 residues. With 3 bases removed from V and 14 bases from J, the gap between germline ends came to 14 bases. The CDR3 coding sequence is TGTGCCAGCTCACCCCTCTCGGGAGAGTCCCTCCACTTT. It translates to CASSPLSGESLHF.

In its sample, this clone was seen once. This sequence joins TRBV27 and TRBJ2-5; D call uncertain. Trimming removed 0 bases from V and 7 bases from J, with 9 bases in between. The CDR3 totals 13 residues. Germline V CDR1 and CDR2: MNHEY, SMNVEV (reference sequence). CDR3 sequence reads: CASSLSPKRTQYF. CDR3 sequence (DNA): TGTGCCAGCAGTTTATCCCCGAAGAGGACCCAGTACTTC.

V gene TRBV5-1 combines with J gene TRBJ2-3; D possibly corresponds to TRBD2 (6 bases). V was pared by 0 bases and J by 3 bases, with 17 bases between. The CDR3 is 17 amino acids. Germline V gene data show CDR1 as SGHRS and CDR2 as YFSETQ. CDR3 DNA sequence: TGCGCCAGCAGCTTGGAGGCGGGGTGGTATGTGACAGATACGCAGTATTTT. Translated, it gives CASSLEAGWYVTDTQYF.

The chain carries TRBV7-9 and TRBJ1-1, with D tentatively TRBD1 (5 bases). Germline CDR1 is SEHNR and CDR2 is FQNEAQ (reference sequence). Trimming took 5 bases from V and 0 from J, leaving 16 bases between them. The CDR3 totals 16 residues. The CDR3 sequence is CASSRRDGLMNTEAFF. As DNA, the CDR3 is TGTGCCAGCAGCCGGAGGGACGGCCTCATGAACACTGAAGCTTTCTTT.

This rearrangement joins TRBV9 to TRBJ2-4, with a possible D match to TRBD1 (6 bases). This CDR3 spans 16 amino acids. V lost 0 bases and J lost 7, with 17 bases in between. The germline V gene encodes CDR1 SGDLS and CDR2 YYNGEE. CDR3 nucleotides: TGTGCCAGCAGCGTAGGGTCGAACAGGGCCGCCAACATTCAGTACTTC. Translation: CASSVGSNRAANIQYF. The entire variable domain, with the rest obtained from reference TRBV9 and TRBJ2-4, is as follows: DSGVTQTPKHLITATGQRVTLRCSPRSGDLSVYWYQQSLDQGLQFLIQYYNGEERAKGNILERFSAQQFPDLHSELNLSSLELGDSALYFCASSVGSNRAANIQYFGAGTRLSVL.